This TCR beta chain was captured in a study of OX40 agonist ivuxolimab in advanced cancers. Across the study: Patients with hepatocellular carcinoma, melanoma, renal cell or head and neck cancer made up the dose-escalation patients.

The CDR3 loop spans 17 amino acids. Germline V gene lookup returns CDR1 MDHEN and CDR2 SYDVKM. V lost 5 bases to trimming and J lost 0 bases, with 16 bases between them. The data were produced by immunoSEQ multiplex PCR, yet TCRdb's version contains in-frame clones alone and is incomplete. The profile shows 35,000 to 45,000 clones, roughly 82% of them singletons. This clone occurred once. The target antigen is unknown. Overall study results and limits: Among T cells, CD8+ cells averaged more expanded clones than CD4+ cells. Clonal expansion was seen in CD4+ and CD8+ blood T cells by week 6 at 0.1 to 3.0 mg/kg. The investigators did not determine what antigen specificity the expanded peripheral T cells had.

This sequence was found in an adult with an advanced solid tumor such as melanoma, head and neck, liver or kidney cancer. The sample consisted of CD4+ or CD8+ T cells sorted from blood, taken in a trial of the OX40 agonist ivuxolimab. V and J are TRBV28 and TRBJ2-2, with D perhaps matching TRBD1 or TRBD2 (5 bases each). The CDR3 nucleotides read TGTGCCAGCAGTCCACAAGGGACCGGAGCGAACACCGGGGAGCTGTTTTTT. This encodes CASSPQGTGANTGELFF.